This entry lists 15 T cell receptor beta chains sequenced from one sample in a study of T cell responses to AZD1222 COVID-19 vaccine (dated by TCRdb to the early 2020s). The library relied on the immunoSEQ multiplex PCR assay. TCRdb obtained this table from immuneACCESS and retained in-frame rearrangements with V and J assigned. These tables miss some clones; where compared with another copy, unresolved V genes account for less than half of the shortfall, and the remainder is unexplained. The sample table holds over 100,000 clones, of which around 84% were seen once. In total, the top ten clones hold roughly 12% of the sample. The time point label, as the study defines it: baseline before first vaccination. The sequencing here drew on peripheral blood, taken on day 0 of AZD1222 vaccination. Receptors originate from an adult in good health.

V gene TRBV28 combines with J gene TRBJ1-2; D not certain. The V end lost 6 bases, the J end lost 3 bases, and 20 bases lay between the germline ends. The germline V gene encodes CDR1 MDHEN and CDR2 SYDVKM. The CDR3 extends over 16 amino acids. CDR3 residues: CASSPNPPVQDYGYTF. The CDR3, as DNA: TGTGCCAGCAGCCCCAACCCCCCGGTCCAGGACTATGGCTACACCTTC.

The chain recombines TRBV7-2 with TRBJ1-6; D unresolved. The germline CDR1 and CDR2 sequences are SGHTA and FQGNSA. V lost 4 bases to trimming and J lost 6 bases, with 4 bases between them. The CDR3 covers 12 residues. The CDR3 loop is CASSSFNSPLHF. CDR3 nucleotides: TGTGCCAGCAGCTCGTTTAATTCACCCCTCCACTTT. Full variable domain (rest looked up from reference TRBV7-2 and TRBJ1-6): GAGVSQSPSNKVTEKGKDVELRCDPISGHTALYWYRQSLGQGLEFLIYFQGNSAPDKSGLPSDRFSAERTGGSVSTLTIQRTQQEDSAVYLCASSSFNSPLHFGNGTRLTVT.

The chain links TRBV5-1 to TRBJ1-1; 9 positions match TRBD1. Looked up from germline, CDR1 is SGHRS and CDR2 is YFSETQ. The CDR3 totals 17 residues. The J segment lost 0 bases and the V segment lost 0 bases, leaving 6 bases of the junction unmatched. DNA of the CDR3: TGCGCCAGCAGCTTGGCCCAAGGGGACAGGGTGAACACTGAAGCTTTCTTT. It specifies CASSLAQGDRVNTEAFF.

CDR3 sequence reads: CASSQVGQGGYGNTIYF. The CDR3 DNA reads as TGTGCCAGCAGCCAAGTCGGCCAGGGGGGATATGGAAACACCATATATTTT. V and J are TRBV3-1 (or the pseudogene TRBV3-2) and TRBJ1-3; 7 positions match TRBD1. Germline assignment: CDR1 LGHDT and CDR2 YNNKEL (reference sequence). The CDR3 is 17 amino acids. The ends lost 1 base at V and 3 bases at J; junction bases unmatched: 9.

The chain links TRBV6-1 to TRBJ2-7, with 8 bases that match TRBD2. The germline gives CDR1 MNHNS, CDR2 SASEGT. The CDR3 length is 15 residues. Unmatched junction bases numbered 8, after V lost 2 bases and J lost 5 bases. The DNA for the CDR3 is TGTGCCAGCAGTGAAAATCCGGGGGGGCTCCACGAGCAGTACTTC. This sequence encodes CASSENPGGLHEQYF.

The rearrangement uses TRBV19 and TRBJ1-1; 7 bases match TRBD1. Germline V gene lookup returns CDR1 LNHDA and CDR2 SQIVND (reference sequence). The length of the CDR3 is 15 residues. Germline trimming cut 6 bases from V and 3 bases from J; bases unmatched to any gene: 10. The CDR3 loop reads CASSGGGGSDTEAFF. The CDR3 DNA follows: TGTGCCAGTAGCGGAGGAGGGGGCTCGGACACTGAAGCTTTCTTT.

The V and J genes are TRBV7-6 and TRBJ2-2; no reliable D call. Trimming took 5 bases from V and 5 from J, leaving 15 bases between them. CDR1 is SGHVS and CDR2 is FNYEAQ in the germline V gene. The CDR3 loop spans 15 amino acids. The CDR3 sequence: CASSTDGLETGELFF. The CDR3 DNA reads TGTGCCAGCAGCACTGACGGCCTAGAGACCGGGGAGCTGTTTTTT. Supplemented by reference TRBV7-6 and TRBJ2-2, the full variable domain reads GAGVSQSPRYKVTKRGQDVALRCDPISGHVSLYWYRQALGQGPEFLTYFNYEAQQDKSGLPNDRFSAERPEGSISTLTIQRTEQRDSAMYRCASSTDGLETGELFFGEGSRLTVL.

V usage is TRBV10-3 and J usage is TRBJ1-5, with no clear D. There are 12 residues in the CDR3. Deletions cut 7 bases from V and 2 bases from J, with 6 bases between. In germline, CDR1 is ENHRY, CDR2 SYGVKD. CDR3 bases: TGTGCCATCAAGGATGGCAATCAGCCCCAGCATTTT. Translated, it gives CAIKDGNQPQHF.

The V and J genes are TRBV14 and TRBJ2-7; D uncertain. V lost 4 bases to trimming and J lost 3 bases, with 10 bases between them. This CDR3 spans 13 amino acids. Germline CDR1 reads SGHDN; CDR2 reads FVKESK. CDR3 DNA sequence: TGTGCCAGCAGCCCGAAAACCGGCTACGAGCAGTACTTC. It encodes CASSPKTGYEQYF.

The V gene is TRBV21-1, the J gene TRBJ2-7. TRBV21-1 is a recognized pseudogene. CDR3 length: 12 amino acids. The CDR3: CASSKEGCEQYF. The CDR3 bases are TGTGCCAGCAGCAAAGAAGGTTGCGAGCAGTACTTC.

This chain links TRBV28 with TRBJ2-7; D not certain. This CDR3 contains 11 residues. Trimming took 5 bases from V and 7 from J, leaving 9 bases between them. From germline, CDR1 is MDHEN and CDR2 SYDVKM. The CDR3 is CASSTFLEQYF. Written as DNA, the CDR3 is TGTGCCAGCAGTACCTTCTTAGAGCAGTACTTC. Supplemented by reference TRBV28 and TRBJ2-7, the full variable domain reads DVKVTQSSRYLVKRTGEKVFLECVQDMDHENMFWYRQDPGLGLRLIYFSYDVKMKEKGDIPEGYSVSREKKERFSLILESASTNQTSMYLCASSTFLEQYFGPGTRLTVT.

In this sample, this clone turned up a few times. This chain links TRBV7-8 with TRBJ2-7; TRBD1 matches at 8 bases. Germline V lookup: CDR1 SGHVS, CDR2 FQNEAQ. V shed 5 bases and J 3 bases; nucleotides not matched to a gene: 9. This CDR3 contains 15 residues. CDR3 sequence reads: CASSPPGGWGYEQYF. The CDR3 DNA reads TGTGCCAGCAGCCCCCCAGGGGGCTGGGGCTACGAGCAGTACTTC.

The CDR3 nucleotides are TGCGCCAGCAGCCAAGATCTTGGCCCAGTTGCAACAGATACGCAGTATTTT. It encodes CASSQDLGPVATDTQYF. The V call is TRBV4-3, the J call TRBJ2-3; D not resolved. CDR1 and CDR2 (germline): LGHNA, YSLEER. There are 17 residues in the CDR3. V lost 0 bases and J lost 3, with 16 bases in between.

This rearrangement joins TRBV12-5 to TRBJ1-1, with 7 positions matching TRBD1. CDR1 and CDR2 from the germline V gene are LGHNT and FRNRAP. CDR3 length: 17 amino acids. Trimming at V came to 5 bases and at J to 0 bases, leaving 12 bases not matched to a gene. CDR3 nucleotide sequence: TGTGCTAGTGGTACGACAGGGTCGTCCTTAGTGAACACTGAAGCTTTCTTT. Translating gives CASGTTGSSLVNTEAFF.

This clone was counted only a few times. The chain carries TRBV2 and TRBJ1-1; unclear D gene. The CDR3 extends over 12 amino acids. In germline, CDR1 is SNHLY, CDR2 FYNNEI. V was cut by 4 bases and J by 7 bases, with 10 bases left in between. The CDR3 is CASSGTAIEAFF. In DNA, the CDR3 is TGTGCCAGCAGTGGTACGGCTATTGAAGCTTTCTTT.